This T cell receptor beta chain came from a study of siplizumab effects on memory and regulatory T cells. Broader study findings: For mappable alloreactive CD4+ clones, the mean Treg-derived fraction was roughly 70% with siplizumab and 25% to 30% in controls. There was no confirmation of the suppressive function of proliferating Tregs from siplizumab cultures.

Per-sample assaying covered 95,000 to 100,000 TCR templates. Some clones are missing from TCRdb's copy, which holds only in-frame ones; the method was immunoSEQ multiplex PCR. The repertoire includes approximately 82,000 clones, approximately 88% of them detected once, and around 1.4% sits in the top ten. Germline V gene data show CDR1 as MDHEN and CDR2 as SYDVKM. V was clipped by 7 bases and J by 2 bases, with 6 bases between them. The CDR3 is 13 amino acids. Concerning this clone: Its target is unknown.

The receptor was isolated from a human donor in good health. Sequenced: Tregs sorted from blood. The chain has TRBV28 and TRBJ1-6; D gene ambiguous. CDR3 region: CASKAAYNSPLHF. DNA of the CDR3: TGTGCCAGCAAGGCGGCCTATAATTCACCCCTCCACTTT.